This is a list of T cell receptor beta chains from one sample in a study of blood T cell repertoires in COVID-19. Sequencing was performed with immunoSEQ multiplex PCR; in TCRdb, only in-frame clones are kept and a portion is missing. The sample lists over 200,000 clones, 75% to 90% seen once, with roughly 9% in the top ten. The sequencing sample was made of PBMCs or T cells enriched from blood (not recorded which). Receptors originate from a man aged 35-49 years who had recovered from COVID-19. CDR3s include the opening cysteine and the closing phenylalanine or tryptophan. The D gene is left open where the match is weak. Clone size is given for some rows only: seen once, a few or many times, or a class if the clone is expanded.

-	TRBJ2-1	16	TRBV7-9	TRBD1	CASRTTPTGPNNEQFF	TGTGCCAGCCGCACCACCCCGACAGGGCCGAACAATGAGCAGTTCTTC
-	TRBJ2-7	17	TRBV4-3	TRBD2	CASSQDWGAGGAYEQYF	TGCGCCAGCAGCCAAGATTGGGGAGCGGGAGGGGCCTACGAGCAGTACTTC
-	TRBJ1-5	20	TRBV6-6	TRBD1	CASSRRAKVDRDFFDQPQHF	TGTGCCAGCAGCCGCCGTGCGAAAGTAGACAGGGATTTTTTTGATCAGCCCCAGCATTTT
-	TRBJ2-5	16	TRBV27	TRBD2	CASSFPSGRAEETQYF	TGTGCCAGCAGTTTTCCTAGCGGGAGGGCCGAAGAGACCCAGTACTTC
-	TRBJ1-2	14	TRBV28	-	CASSFRGGAYGYTF	TGTGCCAGCAGTTTCAGAGGGGGTGCCTATGGCTACACCTTC
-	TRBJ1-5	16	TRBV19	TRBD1	CASSILGQGSNQPQHF	TGTGCCAGTAGTATATTGGGACAGGGGTCCAATCAGCCCCAGCATTTT
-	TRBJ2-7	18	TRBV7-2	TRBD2	CASSPGLAGGSSSYEQYF	TGTGCCAGCAGCCCAGGACTAGCGGGAGGTTCCAGCTCCTACGAGCAGTACTTC
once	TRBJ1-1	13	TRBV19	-	CASQGTLDPEAFF	TGTGCCAGTCAGGGGACGCTCGATCCTGAAGCTTTCTTT
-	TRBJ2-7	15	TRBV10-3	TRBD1	CAISDEGTGSYEQYF	TGTGCCATCAGTGACGAGGGGACAGGGTCGTACGAGCAGTACTTC
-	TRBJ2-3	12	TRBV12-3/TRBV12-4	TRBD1	CASNRGRGTQYF	TGTGCCAGCAACAGGGGTAGAGGGACGCAGTATTTT
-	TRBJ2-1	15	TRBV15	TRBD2	CATSRARGDLGEQFF	TGTGCCACCAGCAGAGCACGGGGGGACCTCGGTGAGCAGTTCTTC
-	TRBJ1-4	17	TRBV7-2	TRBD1	CASSLGTGLRTNEKLFF	TGTGCCAGCAGCTTAGGGACAGGGCTTCGGACTAATGAAAAACTGTTTTTT
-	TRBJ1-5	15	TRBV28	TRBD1	CASSLSGTGVQPQHF	TGTGCCAGCAGTTTATCTGGGACAGGGGTTCAGCCCCAGCATTTT
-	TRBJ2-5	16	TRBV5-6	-	CASSLSWVQDSETQYF	TGTGCCAGCAGCTTGTCTTGGGTCCAGGATTCGGAGACCCAGTACTTC
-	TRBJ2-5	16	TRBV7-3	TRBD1	CASSLGTGAPQETQYF	TGTGCCAGCAGCTTGGGGACAGGGGCTCCCCAAGAGACCCAGTACTTC